The 3 T cell receptor beta chains below were found in one sample sequenced in a study of graft-versus-host responses after intestinal transplantation. Clones were read by immunoSEQ multiplex PCR, and TCRdb kept only the in-frame ones, dropping some. Of 95,000 to 130,000 clones in the sample, approximately 90% were seen once. For these receptors, no antigen is known. The sample in question was unstimulated CD4+ T cells sorted from spleen or lymph node cells, obtained before intestinal transplant. These receptors were taken from a human donor who received an intestinal transplant.

This clone is a singleton in its sample. The J gene is TRBJ1-1, the V gene TRBV16, with 9 bases lining up with TRBD1. This CDR3 is built from 14 residues. The V gene end was trimmed by 4 bases and the J gene end by 1 base; junction bases not matched to a gene: 1. Germline-derived CDR1 and CDR2 are KGHSY and FQNENV. The CDR3 loop is CASSRQGGNTEAFF. The CDR3 nucleotides are TGTGCCAGCAGCCGACAGGGGGGGAACACTGAAGCTTTCTTT.

This chain joins TRBV28 and TRBJ1-2; D gene unclear. The V gene lost 2 bases and the J gene lost 8 bases, with 12 bases spanning the gap. The germline CDR1 and CDR2 sequences are MDHEN and SYDVKM. The CDR3 runs 13 residues. This chain's CDR3 is CASSLPPSLGYTF. The CDR3 nucleotides read TGTGCCAGCAGTTTACCTCCCTCCCTAGGCTACACCTTC.

The CDR3 region has the DNA TGTGCCAGCAGCGCGAAGACAGGGACGGCCGGGGAGCTGTTTTTT. It codes for CASSAKTGTAGELFF. The rearrangement joins TRBV9 to TRBJ2-2; 7 bases agree with TRBD1. Losses at the gene ends were 3 bases for V and 6 bases for J; bases not matched to a gene: 8. This CDR3 contains 15 residues. In germline, CDR1 is SGDLS, CDR2 YYNGEE.